The 24 T cell receptor beta chains reported below all come from one sample, sequenced in a study of naive and memory T cell subsets. For blood and skin samples, reverse transcription used TCR alpha and beta constant primers. TCRdb recomputed calls from the UMI-ligation and nested PCR reads with MiXCR, one row per CDR3 protein. This table holds around 18,000 distinct CDR3 sequences, roughly 9% found once. Described treatment: skin biopsy from PPD injection site in Mantoux-positive individual. Reverse transcription used DNase-treated unsorted total RNA, aiming for roughly 1 to 1,100 ng. Sample: skin, taken from a tuberculin skin test site. These TCRs come from an adult in good health.

This clonotype was seen many times. The V gene is TRBV7-9, the J gene TRBJ2-1; 14 bases are shared with TRBD2. Germline assignment: CDR1 SEHNR and CDR2 FQNEAQ (reference sequence). V dropped 5 bases and J dropped 9; count of bases not matched to a gene: 9. This CDR3 has 16 residues. The CDR3 spells CASSDPGTSGSVEQFF. For the CDR3, the DNA is TGTGCCAGCAGCGATCCCGGGACTAGCGGGAGTGTTGAGCAGTTCTTC.

This clonotype has ten or more counts. The gene calls are TRBV20-1 and TRBJ2-1; the D call may be TRBD1 or TRBD2 (5 bases each). Per the germline V gene, CDR1 is DFQATT and CDR2 is SNEGSKA (reference sequence). With 5 bases removed from V and 3 bases from J, the gap between germline ends came to 11 bases. The CDR3 length is 13 residues. The CDR3 loop is CSAWDGNYNEQFF. The CDR3 nucleotides are TGCAGTGCTTGGGACGGTAACTACAATGAGCAGTTCTTC.

The rearrangement joins TRBV29-1 to TRBJ2-7, with TRBD2 matching 11 bases. With 5 bases clipped from V and 3 bases from J, the junction kept 6 bases outside the gene matches. This CDR3 spans 14 amino acids. CDR1 and CDR2 from the germline V gene are SQVTM and ANQGSEA. CDR3 in DNA: TGCAGCGTTTGGGCTGGGACTAGCGGCTACGAGCAGTACTTC. Amino acids: CSVWAGTSGYEQYF.

There are many counts of this clonotype. The chain joins TRBV20-1 to TRBJ2-7; TRBD2 matches at 8 bases. Trimming cost V 5 bases and J 6 bases; bases outside gene matches: 18. In germline, CDR1 is DFQATT, CDR2 SNEGSKA (reference sequence). CDR3 length: 16 residues. The CDR3: CSAGAGLGLGLREQYF. The CDR3 coding sequence is TGCAGTGCTGGGGCGGGGCTGGGACTAGGACTACGCGAGCAGTACTTC.

This clonotype was recorded many times. The rearrangement joins TRBV6-2 or TRBV6-3 to TRBJ2-7; perhaps TRBD1 as D (6 bases). Trimming took off 6 bases at V and 3 bases at J, with 15 bases between the two ends. The CDR3 extends over 14 amino acids. CDR1 and CDR2 (germline): MNHEY, SVGEGT. The CDR3 DNA sequence: TGTGCCAGCAGACCCCAGACAGGATACTACGAGCAGTACTTC. Translated, it gives CASRPQTGYYEQYF.

The chain couples TRBV28 to TRBJ2-7; D unresolved. The V end was cut by 1 base, the J end by 2 bases, with 9 bases between. This CDR3 is built from 14 residues. Germline lookup yields CDR1 MDHEN and CDR2 SYDVKM. CDR3 in amino acids: CASSLYDGTYEQYF. CDR3 nucleotides: TGTGCCAGCAGTTTATACGACGGCACCTACGAGCAGTACTTC.

The V call is TRBV11-2, the J call TRBJ1-4; D may be TRBD1 (6 bases). Germline loops: CDR1 SGHAT, CDR2 FQNNGV. The CDR3 sequence is 16 residues long. V was cut by 2 bases and J by 7 bases, with 17 bases left in between. CDR3 sequence: CASSLSSGGAGEKLFF. The CDR3 DNA reads as TGTGCCAGCAGCTTATCATCCGGGGGCGCGGGTGAAAAACTGTTTTTT.

Regarding this clonotype: A read error may account for a junction end that differs from germline. V usage is TRBV20-1 and J usage is TRBJ1-3; no clear D. This CDR3 contains 12 residues. Germline assignment: CDR1 DFQATT and CDR2 SNEGSKA (reference sequence). The CDR3 DNA is TGCAGTGCTGCGGGAAATACAAACACCACATATTTT. It translates to CSAAGNTNTTYF.

Details on this clonotype: This clone may be a read error of a much larger clone one base away. The chain uses TRBV5-1 and TRBJ2-3; a weak D match, TRBD1 (5 bases). CDR1 and CDR2 from the germline V gene are SGHRS and YFSETQ. This CDR3 region has 13 residues. CDR3 nucleotide sequence: TGCGTCAGCAGCTTTCAACAGGCAGATACGCAGTATTTT. Translation gives CVSSFQQADTQYF. Combining the CDR3 with reference TRBV5-1 and TRBJ2-3 gives the whole variable domain KAGVTQTPRYLIKTRGQQVTLSCSPISGHRSVSWYQQTPGQGLQFLFEYFSETQRNKGNFPGRFSGRQFSNSRSEMNVSTLELGDSALYLCVSSFQQADTQYFGPGTRLTVL.

This clonotype was seen a handful of times. V and J are TRBV4-1 and TRBJ2-7; weak D call: TRBD2 (6 bases). The CDR3 totals 15 residues. V was cut by 7 bases and J by 4 bases, with 20 bases left in between. The V gene's germline CDR1 is MGHRA and CDR2 YSYEKL. CDR3 residues: CASTRGPGGGYEQYF. The CDR3 DNA reads TGCGCCAGCACCCGAGGTCCCGGGGGAGGTTACGAGCAGTACTTC.

There are many counts of this clonotype. V is TRBV28 and J is TRBJ1-5; tentatively, D is TRBD1 (6 bases). Trimming took off 11 bases at V and 1 base at J, with 21 bases between the two ends. This CDR3 spans 16 amino acids. Germline CDR1 is MDHEN and CDR2 is SYDVKM. Written as DNA, the CDR3 is TGTGCCGCAGCCGATCCTTCACAGGGAAGCAATCAGCCCCAGCATTTT. Translating it yields CAAADPSQGSNQPQHF. The full variable domain, in which reference TRBV28 and TRBJ1-5 provide the parts outside the CDR3, is DVKVTQSSRYLVKRTGEKVFLECVQDMDHENMFWYRQDPGLGLRLIYFSYDVKMKEKGDIPEGYSVSREKKERFSLILESASTNQTSMYLCAAADPSQGSNQPQHFGDGTRLSIL.

This clonotype was picked up many times. The chain recombines TRBV18 with TRBJ1-3; 7 bases line up with TRBD1. The CDR3 contains 16 residues. V shed 6 bases and J 0 bases; nucleotides not matched to a gene: 8. Germline CDR1 KGHSH, CDR2 LQKENI. The CDR3 sequence: CASSPGGGNSGNTIYF. The CDR3 DNA is TGTGCCAGCTCCCCCGGAGGGGGCAACTCTGGAAACACCATATATTTT.

The V and J genes are TRBV7-9 and TRBJ2-5, with D hard to call. CDR3 length: 15 amino acids. Trimming left V 0 bases short and J 1 base short, with 9 bases between. Germline V gives CDR1 SEHNR, CDR2 FQNEAQ (reference sequence). As DNA, the CDR3 is TGTGCCAGCAGCTTAGCTTACGGGCGCCAAGAGACCCAGTACTTC. Translated, it gives CASSLAYGRQETQYF.

A word on this clonotype: Just one base apart from a much larger clone, this may be a read error. The rearrangement uses TRBV27 and TRBJ1-4; the match to TRBD1 covers 9 bases. Germline CDR1 is MNHEY and CDR2 is SMNVEV (reference sequence). Trimming removed 0 bases from V and 4 bases from J; junction bases left unmatched: 3. The CDR3 has 16 residues. The CDR3 DNA follows: TGTGCCAGCAGTTTATCGGGACAGGGCTGTAATGAAAAACTGTTTTTT. Translation: CASSLSGQGCNEKLFF.

The rearrangement joins TRBV28 to TRBJ2-7, with 12 bases identical to TRBD2. This CDR3 has 15 amino acids. Germline V gene data show CDR1 as MDHEN and CDR2 as SYDVKM. Germline trimming cut 7 bases from V and 6 bases from J; bases unmatched to any gene: 10. The CDR3 DNA reads as TGTGCCAGCACCCGGACTAGCGGGATAGAATCCGAGCAGTACTTC. Amino acid sequence: CASTRTSGIESEQYF.

This clonotype has just a few counts. This chain uses TRBV20-1 with TRBJ2-5; D possibly matches TRBD1 or TRBD2 (5 bases each). The CDR3 covers 14 residues. Germline V CDR1 and CDR2: DFQATT, SNEGSKA (reference sequence). V dropped 0 bases and J dropped 1 base, with 9 bases sitting between them. The CDR3, as DNA: TGCAGTGCTAGAGAGGGGGTACCCCAAGAGACCCAGTACTTC. This encodes CSAREGVPQETQYF.

This clonotype has at least ten counts. The V gene is TRBV12-3 or TRBV12-4, the J gene TRBJ2-5; 12 bases fit TRBD2. This CDR3 is 15 amino acids long. The trim removed 3 bases at V and 2 bases at J, leaving 1 base unmatched. This CDR3 reads CASSFLAGGQETQYF. The DNA for the CDR3 is TGTGCCAGCAGTTTTCTAGCGGGGGGGCAAGAGACCCAGTACTTC.

The table lists this clonotype with many counts. The V call is TRBV7-3, the J call TRBJ1-1, with a tentative D call TRBD1 (5 bases). The germline gives CDR1 SGHTA, CDR2 FQGTGA. Trimming took 1 base from V and 0 from J, leaving 12 bases between them. The CDR3 runs 16 residues. CDR3 sequence reads: CASSLIPGQVNTEAFF. The CDR3 nucleotides are TGTGCCAGCAGCTTAATTCCGGGGCAGGTGAACACTGAAGCTTTCTTT.

This clonotype came up many times. The V and J genes are TRBV6-5 and TRBJ1-5; no firm D call. The CDR3 is 13 amino acids. Germline V lookup: CDR1 MNHEY, CDR2 SVGAGI. V was shortened by 7 bases and J by 4 bases, with 11 bases between the two germline ends. This CDR3 reads CASKNDKNQPQHF. For the CDR3, the DNA is TGTGCCAGCAAAAACGACAAAAATCAGCCCCAGCATTTT.

This clonotype has ten or more counts. This chain links TRBV11-2 with TRBJ2-7; TRBD2 agrees at 8 bases. Germline V gene lookup returns CDR1 SGHAT and CDR2 FQNNGV. The CDR3 length is 15 residues. V lost 3 bases, J lost 3 bases, and 7 bases stayed unmatched. The CDR3 DNA reads TGTGCCAGCAGCTTCGGGAGGGCTGGGGGCTACGAGCAGTACTTC. It codes for CASSFGRAGGYEQYF.

This clonotype was seen repeatedly, ten times or more. The chain links TRBV7-2 to TRBJ1-6; tentatively, D is TRBD1 (6 bases). Per germline, CDR1 SGHTA and CDR2 FQGNSA. The CDR3 loop spans 15 amino acids. V lost 1 base and J lost 10, with 14 bases in between. The CDR3 protein is CASSLEGGIASPLHF. The CDR3 DNA sequence: TGTGCCAGCAGCTTAGAGGGGGGGATTGCATCACCCCTCCACTTT. Supplemented by reference TRBV7-2 and TRBJ1-6, the full variable domain reads GAGVSQSPSNKVTEKGKDVELRCDPISGHTALYWYRQSLGQGLEFLIYFQGNSAPDKSGLPSDRFSAERTGGSVSTLTIQRTQQEDSAVYLCASSLEGGIASPLHFGNGTRLTVT.

This clonotype was seen a handful of times. The gene calls are TRBV6-1 and TRBJ2-3, with TRBD2 identical over 9 bases. Germline loops: CDR1 MNHNS, CDR2 SASEGT. The CDR3 sequence is 16 residues long. The junction had 4 bases not matched to a gene; V was cut back by 2 bases and J by 1 base. The CDR3 nucleotides read TGTGCCAGCAGTGAAACGTCTAGCGGGGGCACAGATACGCAGTATTTT. As protein: CASSETSSGGTDTQYF.

The CDR3 loop reads CASSSLGGGNQPQHF. The CDR3 bases are TGTGCCAGCAGTTCCCTTGGGGGGGGCAATCAGCCCCAGCATTTT. The chain uses TRBV28 and TRBJ1-5; weak D call: TRBD1 (5 bases). Germline V gene sequence: CDR1 MDHEN, CDR2 SYDVKM. This CDR3 has 15 amino acids. With 4 bases removed from V and 2 bases from J, the gap between germline ends came to 12 bases. The entire variable domain, with the rest obtained from reference TRBV28 and TRBJ1-5, is as follows: DVKVTQSSRYLVKRTGEKVFLECVQDMDHENMFWYRQDPGLGLRLIYFSYDVKMKEKGDIPEGYSVSREKKERFSLILESASTNQTSMYLCASSSLGGGNQPQHFGDGTRLSIL.

This clonotype was seen only a few times. The chain recombines TRBV6-5 with TRBJ1-2; D might be TRBD1 (6 bases). The V and J ends lost 4 bases and 6 bases respectively, with 12 bases between them. CDR1 is MNHEY and CDR2 is SVGAGI in the germline V gene. This CDR3 has 13 residues. The CDR3 region has the DNA TGTGCCAGCAGTTCGCAGGGGAAGGATGGCTACACCTTC. It specifies CASSSQGKDGYTF.